The TCR beta chain under discussion was sequenced for a study of blood T cell repertoires in COVID-19. Study-level information: Sites across the United States, Italy and Spain contributed samples from acute and convalescent COVID-19.

The protocol was immunoSEQ multiplex PCR, while the TCRdb copy is restricted to in-frame clones and leaves out a portion. The sample holds approximately 260,000 clones, around 87% seen once. Deletions cut 0 bases from V and 5 bases from J, with 8 bases between. Per the germline V gene, CDR1 is SGDLS and CDR2 is YYNGEE. The length of the CDR3 is 13 residues. The TCR originated in a young man with active or convalescent COVID-19. The source material was peripheral blood. This chain connects TRBV9 to TRBJ1-2; D remains unclear. The CDR3 DNA sequence: TGTGCCAGCAGCGTAGGAGACACGTATGGCTACACCTTC. Translation gives CASSVGDTYGYTF.